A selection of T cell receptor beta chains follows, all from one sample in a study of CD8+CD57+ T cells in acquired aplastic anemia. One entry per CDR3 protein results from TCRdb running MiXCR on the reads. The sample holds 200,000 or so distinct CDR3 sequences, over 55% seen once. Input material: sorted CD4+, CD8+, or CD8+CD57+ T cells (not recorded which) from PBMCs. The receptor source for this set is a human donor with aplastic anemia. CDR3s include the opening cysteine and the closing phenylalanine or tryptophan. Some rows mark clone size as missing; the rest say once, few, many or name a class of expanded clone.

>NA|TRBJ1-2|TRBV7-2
CASSLDRDDGYTF
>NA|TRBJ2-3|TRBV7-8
CASSLGEDTQYF
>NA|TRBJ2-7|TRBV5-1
CASSSGGAEVEQYF
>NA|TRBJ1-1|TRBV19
CASDQGARTEAFF
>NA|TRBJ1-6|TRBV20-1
CSAPRETGANSPLHF
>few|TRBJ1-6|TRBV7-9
CASTYSSGAMHNSPLHF
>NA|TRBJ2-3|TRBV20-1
CSAQGGTDTQYF
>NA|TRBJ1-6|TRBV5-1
CASRDSDNSPLHF
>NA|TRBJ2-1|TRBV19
CASSPLAGGPVEQFF
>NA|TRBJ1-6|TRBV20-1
CSAFPGQGVPSYNSPLHF
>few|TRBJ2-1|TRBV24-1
CATSDSLIAGTLNEQFF